The following is a T cell receptor (beta chain) sequence with its context. What it recognizes is unknown. The data are from a study of OX40 agonist ivuxolimab in advanced cancers. Study in general: Patients in the trial were receiving intravenous ivuxolimab every 2 weeks, at doses of 0.01 to 10 mg/kg. Under the entry rules, prior anti-PD-1, anti-PD-L1 or anti-CTLA-4 therapy was allowed, and 40% had some. The study reported partial responses in three patients: one hepatocellular carcinoma, two cutaneous melanoma. General study points: Clonal expansion from baseline to week 6 occurred in both CD4+ and CD8+ T cells.

Germline-derived CDR1 and CDR2 are LGHNA and YNFKEQ. After removal of 1 base from V and 6 bases from J, the junction contained 6 bases not matched to a gene. The CDR3 is 14 residues long. TCRdb's table, derived via immunoSEQ multiplex PCR, lists solely in-frame clones and lacks some. Of roughly 69,000 clones in the sample, about nine tenths were seen once. This material consisted of CD4+ or CD8+ T cells sorted from blood, taken in a trial of the OX40 agonist ivuxolimab. V gene TRBV4-2 combines with J gene TRBJ2-7, with 7 nucleotides matching TRBD1. This TCR came from an adult with an advanced solid tumor such as melanoma, head and neck, liver or kidney cancer. The CDR3 reads CASSQAPGGVEQYF. CDR3 DNA: TGTGCCAGCAGCCAAGCTCCAGGGGGTGTCGAGCAGTACTTC.